A selection of T cell receptor beta chains follows, all from one sample in a study of cytomegalovirus exposure and HLA in healthy donors. Assay used: immunoSEQ multiplex PCR; TCRdb lists only in-frame clones, some missing. Among about 220,000 clones, 75% to 95% were seen once, and the ten largest hold roughly 1%. The sequenced sample was PBMCs. The receptors shown here come from a woman younger than 35 in good health and CMV-seronegative. Both conserved end residues are part of each CDR3. D genes are given only for firm matches. Clone size is given for some rows only: seen once, a few or many times, or a class if the clone is expanded.

clone_size d_call j_call v_call cdr3_aa cdr3_nt
NA NA TRBJ1-1 TRBV9 CASRGGTEAFF TGTGCCAGCAGAGGGGGAACTGAAGCTTTCTTT
once TRBD1 TRBJ2-7 TRBV27 CASRSTGAKQYF TGTGCCAGCCGAAGTACAGGGGCCAAGCAGTACTTC
once TRBD1 TRBJ2-7 TRBV25-1 CASSHPQGARIEQYF TGTGCCAGCAGTCACCCACAGGGGGCGCGGATCGAGCAGTACTTC
NA TRBD1 TRBJ1-2 TRBV11-2 CASSSTGGEGYTF TGTGCCAGCAGTTCTACAGGGGGCGAGGGCTACACCTTC
NA NA TRBJ1-1 TRBV27 CASSETAGGTVEAFF TGTGCCAGCAGTGAGACAGCGGGGGGAACCGTTGAAGCTTTCTTT
once TRBD1 TRBJ2-7 TRBV11-1 CASSQDRSTYEQYF TGTGCCAGCAGCCAGGACAGGAGCACCTACGAGCAGTACTTC
NA NA TRBJ1-1 TRBV19 CASSRGGRTEAFF TGTGCCAGTAGCCGGGGGGGCCGCACTGAAGCTTTCTTT
NA NA TRBJ2-2 TRBV10-2 CASSEGSTSYGGELFF TGCGCCAGCAGTGAGGGGTCTACTAGCTACGGCGGGGAGCTGTTTTTT
NA NA TRBJ2-2 TRBV10-3 CAISGSNTGELFF TGTGCCATCAGTGGGAGTAACACCGGGGAGCTGTTTTTT
NA TRBD2 TRBJ2-2 TRBV7-6 CASSGEEWGGYTGELFF TGTGCCAGCAGCGGGGAGGAATGGGGGGGATACACCGGGGAGCTGTTTTTT
NA NA TRBJ2-7 TRBV7-8 CASSLARTPSYEQYF TGTGCCAGCAGCTTAGCCCGGACACCGTCCTACGAGCAGTACTTC
NA NA TRBJ1-2 TRBV5-1 CASSTIGGYGYTF TGCGCCAGCAGCACGATTGGGGGGTATGGCTACACCTTC
NA NA TRBJ1-5 TRBV7-9 CASSSPGGGNQPQHF TGTGCCAGCAGCTCCCCCGGGGGGGGCAATCAGCCCCAGCATTTT
NA NA TRBJ2-7 TRBV28 CASRQDYEQYF TGTGCCAGCAGACAAGACTACGAGCAGTACTTC
NA TRBD1 TRBJ1-3 TRBV4-1 CASSQARGESYTIYF TGCGCCAGCAGCCAAGCCAGGGGGGAATCGTACACCATATATTTT
NA TRBD2 TRBJ2-7 TRBV28 CASSPIGLAGVNEQYF TGTGCCAGCAGTCCGATAGGGTTAGCGGGAGTGAACGAGCAGTACTTC
NA TRBD2 TRBJ2-1 TRBV2 CASSEALLAGVPNEQFF TGTGCCAGCAGTGAAGCGCTTCTAGCGGGAGTACCCAATGAGCAGTTCTTC
NA NA TRBJ2-5 TRBV15 CATSGGYSETQYF TGTGCCACCAGCGGAGGGTACTCCGAGACCCAGTACTTC
NA NA TRBJ2-2 TRBV28 CASSRGHGDTGELFF TGTGCCAGCAGCCGGGGACACGGTGACACCGGGGAGCTGTTTTTT
NA NA TRBJ2-2 TRBV19 CASSIQGSAGELFF TGTGCCAGTAGTATACAGGGGTCCGCCGGGGAGCTGTTTTTT
NA TRBD1 TRBJ2-7 TRBV19 CASSTADRLVYEQYF TGTGCCAGTAGTACCGCGGACAGGCTTGTTTACGAGCAGTACTTC
NA NA TRBJ1-1 TRBV27 CASRRGHMNTEAFF TGTGCCAGCAGGCGCGGACACATGAACACTGAAGCTTTCTTT
NA NA TRBJ1-1 TRBV6-5 CASSPVEQGEAFF TGTGCCAGCAGTCCGGTGGAACAGGGTGAAGCTTTCTTT
NA TRBD2 TRBJ2-7 TRBV5-1 CASSFWAAGALGQYF TGCGCCAGCAGCTTTTGGGCCGCGGGAGCCCTCGGGCAGTACTTC
medium-sized TRBD1 TRBJ1-6 TRBV6-5 CASSATGTGESPLHF TGTGCCAGCAGTGCAACCGGGACAGGGGAATCACCCCTCCACTTT
NA NA TRBJ2-1 TRBV7-3 CASSSQGQGYNEQFF TGTGCCAGCAGCTCCCAGGGCCAGGGGTACAATGAGCAGTTCTTC
NA TRBD2 TRBJ2-2 TRBV28 CASFTGTSFAGELFF TGTGCCAGTTTTACCGGGACTAGCTTCGCCGGGGAGCTGTTTTTT
NA TRBD2 TRBJ2-7 TRBV19 CASSIGAGLSYEQYF TGTGCCAGTAGTATTGGAGCGGGACTCTCCTACGAGCAGTACTTC
NA NA TRBJ1-2 TRBV10-1 CASSDEGRGNYGYTF TGCGCCAGCAGTGACGAGGGAAGAGGGAACTATGGCTACACCTTC
NA TRBD1 TRBJ1-6 TRBV5-1 CASSSDRSSYNSPLHF TGCGCCAGCAGCTCGGACAGGAGCTCCTATAATTCACCCCTCCACTTT
NA TRBD1 TRBJ2-7 TRBV10-3 CAISEYSGGSYEQYF TGTGCCATCAGTGAGTACTCAGGGGGTAGCTACGAGCAGTACTTC
NA NA TRBJ1-2 TRBV30 CASIEGIFNYGYTF TGTGCCTCAATAGAGGGAATCTTTAACTATGGCTACACCTTC
NA NA TRBJ1-3 TRBV7-6 CASSLARQGSSQRNTIYF TGTGCCAGCAGCTTAGCGCGGCAGGGGTCAAGTCAACGAAACACCATATATTTT
once TRBD1 TRBJ1-4 TRBV5-1 CASSLGRQGSGEKLFF TGCGCCAGCAGCTTGGGTAGACAGGGCTCGGGTGAAAAACTGTTTTTT
NA TRBD1 TRBJ1-2 TRBV19 CASRSLGQAGNGYTF TGTGCCAGTAGAAGTTTGGGACAGGCCGGGAATGGCTACACCTTC
NA NA TRBJ1-3 TRBV11-2 CASSLGVTAGNTIYF TGTGCCAGCAGCTTAGGTGTGACAGCTGGAAACACCATATATTTT
NA NA TRBJ2-4 TRBV2 CASGTGVEGNIQYF TGTGCCAGCGGGACGGGGGTTGAGGGTAACATTCAGTACTTC
few NA TRBJ1-2 TRBV28 CASSPGFNYGYTF TGTGCCAGCAGCCCAGGATTCAACTATGGCTACACCTTC
NA TRBD1 TRBJ1-5 TRBV6-1 CASSELTGNQPQHF TGTGCCAGCAGTGAATTGACAGGGAATCAGCCCCAGCATTTT
few NA TRBJ1-5 TRBV6-1 CASRGTLRQPQHF TGTGCCAGCAGGGGCACCTTGAGACAGCCCCAGCATTTT
few TRBD1 TRBJ1-3 TRBV27 CASSPNRGNSGNTIYF TGTGCCAGCAGTCCAAACAGGGGGAACTCTGGAAACACCATATATTTT
NA TRBD1 TRBJ1-5 TRBV13 CASSLGPPGQGNQPQHF TGTGCCAGCAGCTTAGGCCCACCGGGACAGGGCAATCAGCCCCAGCATTTT
NA TRBD1 TRBJ1-2 TRBV11-1 CASSSTGVKDYGYTF TGTGCCAGCAGCTCAACAGGGGTAAAGGACTATGGCTACACCTTC
once NA TRBJ2-5 TRBV2 CASSPLGTLQETQYF TGTGCCAGCAGTCCCCTCGGGACACTCCAAGAGACCCAGTACTTC
NA NA TRBJ1-6 TRBV5-4 CASTAGGNYNSPLHF TGTGCCAGCACCGCGGGAGGGAACTATAATTCACCCCTCCACTTT
once TRBD2 TRBJ2-1 TRBV5-1 CASWPGLAGRVGYNEQFF TGCGCCAGCTGGCCGGGACTAGCGGGACGGGTGGGGTACAATGAGCAGTTCTTC
NA TRBD1 TRBJ2-1 TRBV7-2 CASSLVSRGLSNEQFF TGTGCCAGCAGCTTAGTCTCCAGGGGGCTTTCGAATGAGCAGTTCTTC
NA TRBD1 TRBJ1-1 TRBV5-1 CASSPRQGRVNTEAFF TGCGCCAGCAGCCCCAGACAGGGGAGGGTGAACACTGAAGCTTTCTTT
NA TRBD1 TRBJ1-4 TRBV6-6 CASSWGQQFNEKLFF TGTGCCAGCAGCTGGGGACAGCAATTTAATGAAAAACTGTTTTTT
few TRBD2 TRBJ2-1 TRBV27 CASRWQGGRSYNEQFF TGTGCCAGCAGATGGCAGGGAGGGAGGTCCTACAATGAGCAGTTCTTC
NA TRBD1 TRBJ1-1 TRBV6-6 CASTYGDSPNTEAFF TGTGCCAGCACCTACGGGGACAGTCCTAACACTGAAGCTTTCTTT
NA TRBD1 TRBJ1-5 TRBV2 CASSRPPTGTDQPQHF TGTGCCAGCAGTCGACCGCCCACCGGGACAGATCAGCCCCAGCATTTT